The rows below give T cell receptor beta chains drawn from one sample of a study of human T cells and chemical hapten exposure. Using its own MiXCR run on the RACE reads, TCRdb lists one record per CDR3 protein. The table shows 180,000 or so distinct CDR3 sequences, with around 24% occurring only once. Sequencing was performed on whole blood, taken in connection with sensitization to the hapten diphenylcyclopropenone (DPC). Source of these receptors: a woman between 45 and 60 years old with alopecia areata. Some clones in this sample may be carry-over from other donors' samples. The conserved cysteine and the conserved F or W are not part of the CDR3 here. D genes are given only for firm matches. Clone size is stated in some rows and not others, as once, few, many or a class when expanded.

v_call,clone_size,d_call,j_call,cdr3_aa
TRBV20-1,.,.,TRBJ1-2,SARDRPLGGLGYT
TRBV4-1,.,.,TRBJ1-2,ASSQDPFGQVYGYT
TRBV24-1,.,TRBD2,TRBJ2-1,ATSDPLAVEQF
TRBV7-9,.,.,TRBJ1-1,ASSLVSGWAF
TRBV20-1,.,.,TRBJ2-3,SAPDDSYDTQY
TRBV12-3/TRBV12-4,.,.,TRBJ2-1,ASSFGSLSEQF
TRBV12-3/TRBV12-4,.,.,TRBJ2-3,ASSLVPSSQY
TRBV15,few,TRBD1,TRBJ1-1,ATSFGQGGTEAF
TRBV7-9,.,.,TRBJ2-7,ASSLRQSPSYEQY
TRBV5-1,few,.,TRBJ2-5,ASRKASPGETQY
TRBV6-2/TRBV6-3,once,TRBD2,TRBJ2-2,ASQTSGRFTGELF
TRBV10-2,.,TRBD1,TRBJ1-1,ASSVEDRVFGTEAF
TRBV20-1,.,.,TRBJ1-5,SAASNSNQPQH
TRBV7-2,.,TRBD2,TRBJ2-1,ASSLHSGRASYNEQF
TRBV10-1,once,.,TRBJ2-3,ASRLDGESTDTQY
TRBV21-1,few,.,TRBJ1-4,ASSKVSHGTGTSDEKLF
TRBV5-1,.,.,TRBJ1-4,ASSGTGMGTNEKLF
TRBV11-2,few,TRBD2,TRBJ2-1,ASSPLAGGRYEQF